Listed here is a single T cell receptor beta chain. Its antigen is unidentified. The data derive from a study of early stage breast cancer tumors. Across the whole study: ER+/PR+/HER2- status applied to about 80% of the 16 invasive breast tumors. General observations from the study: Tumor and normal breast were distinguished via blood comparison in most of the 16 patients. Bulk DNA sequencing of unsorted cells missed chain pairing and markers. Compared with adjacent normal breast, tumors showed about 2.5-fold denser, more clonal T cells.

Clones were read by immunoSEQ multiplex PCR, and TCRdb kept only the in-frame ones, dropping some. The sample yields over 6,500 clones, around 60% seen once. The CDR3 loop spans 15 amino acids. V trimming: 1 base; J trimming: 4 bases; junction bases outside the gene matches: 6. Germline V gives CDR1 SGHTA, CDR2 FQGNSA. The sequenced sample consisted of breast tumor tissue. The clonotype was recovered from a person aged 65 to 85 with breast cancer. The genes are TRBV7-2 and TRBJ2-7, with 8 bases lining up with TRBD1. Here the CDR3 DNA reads TGTGCCAGCAGCTTAGTCCCGGGACAGGCGTACGAGCAGTACTTC. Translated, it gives CASSLVPGQAYEQYF.